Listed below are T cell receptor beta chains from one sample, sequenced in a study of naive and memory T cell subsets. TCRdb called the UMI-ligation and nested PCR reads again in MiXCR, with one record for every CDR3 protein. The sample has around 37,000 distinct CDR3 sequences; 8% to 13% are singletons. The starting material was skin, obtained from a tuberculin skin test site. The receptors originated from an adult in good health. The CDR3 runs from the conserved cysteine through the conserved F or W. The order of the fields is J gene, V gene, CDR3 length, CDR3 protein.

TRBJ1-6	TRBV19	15	CASRLFVGTDSPLHF
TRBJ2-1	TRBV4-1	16	CASSQDRSGWYNEQFF
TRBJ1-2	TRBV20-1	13	CSATGQGTYGYTF
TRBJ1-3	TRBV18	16	CASSPGQGFSGNTIYF
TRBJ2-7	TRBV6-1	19	CASSEVEAGLRSPRYEQYF
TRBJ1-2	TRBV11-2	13	CASSLQGNEGYTF
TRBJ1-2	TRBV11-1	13	CASSLAGLYGYTF
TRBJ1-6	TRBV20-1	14	CSAREGQYNSPLHF
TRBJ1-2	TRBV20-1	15	CSARDRVGGNYGDTF
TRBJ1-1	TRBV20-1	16	CSATWRTWGSGPEAFF
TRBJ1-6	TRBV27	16	CASRGLGQVYNSPLHF
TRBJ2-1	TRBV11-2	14	CASTSGLFMHEQFF
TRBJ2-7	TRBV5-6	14	CASSLGPDTYEQYF
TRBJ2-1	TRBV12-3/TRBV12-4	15	CASSWEDRGTFEQFF
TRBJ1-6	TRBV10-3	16	CAIRGLPSSYNSPLHF
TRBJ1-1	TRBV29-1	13	CSVADRVNTEAFF
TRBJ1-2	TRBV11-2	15	CASSTGPGAGYGYTF
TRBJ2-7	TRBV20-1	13	CSARPGAYYEQYF
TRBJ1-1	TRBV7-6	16	CASSREGTGRNTEAFF
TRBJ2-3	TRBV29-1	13	CSATTSSSDTQYF
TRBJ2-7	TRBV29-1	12	CSVGAGGYEQYF
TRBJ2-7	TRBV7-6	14	CASSLVGGNGEQYF
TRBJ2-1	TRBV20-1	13	CSASGGPDNEQFF
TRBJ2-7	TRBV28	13	CASTPRLGYEQYF
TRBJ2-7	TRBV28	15	CASSLTTGLSYEQYF
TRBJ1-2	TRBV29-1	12	CSVGGLGYGYTF